This T cell receptor beta chain was sequenced during a study of blood T cell repertoires in COVID-19. Study background: COVID-19 samples from acute and convalescent phases originated in the United States, Italy and Spain. Nucleic acid was either cDNA or gDNA, and it came from T cells, B-cell-depleted T cells, or PBMCs.

Produced via immunoSEQ multiplex PCR; TCRdb's table is partial and in-frame only. The sample gives tens of thousands of clones, roughly 87% of which show up once; 3% is in the top ten. CDR3 size: 16 residues. Germline V gene lookup returns CDR1 MNHEY and CDR2 SMNVEV (reference sequence). Unmatched junction bases numbered 13, after V lost 6 bases and J lost 3 bases. The rearrangement links TRBV27 to TRBJ2-7; 8 bases align to TRBD1. This TCR was sampled from a woman aged 45-60 years with active or convalescent COVID-19. Sample: peripheral blood. The CDR3 sequence is CASRKSRDRTFYEQYF. CDR3 nucleotides: TGTGCCAGCAGGAAGAGCCGGGACAGGACATTCTACGAGCAGTACTTC.